These 24 T cell receptor beta chains were all obtained from the same sample, sequenced in a study of beta chain features in type 1 diabetes. General study findings and limits: Significant though moderate, a shortening of TCRB CDR3s appeared in all four CD4+ subsets of Type 1 diabetes patients.

What was sequenced were expressed TCRB transcripts, since all of the isolated RNA had been reverse transcribed. Profiling relied on immunoSEQ multiplex PCR, and the TCRdb table lists in-frame clones only, not all of them. The sample includes around 340,000 clones, about a tenth of them seen just once. The antigens of these receptors remain unknown. The sequenced sample consisted of central memory CD4+ T cells from blood. Source of these receptors: a man younger than 45 with type 1 diabetes.

This clone was counted between two and nine times. The rearrangement uses TRBV6-6 and TRBJ1-5; D might be TRBD1 (5 bases). The CDR3 has 15 residues. The germline V gene encodes CDR1 MNHNY and CDR2 SVGAGI (reference sequence). Trimming took off 4 bases at V and 7 bases at J, with 17 bases between the two ends. CDR3 residues: CASSSTGTGFQPQHF. For the CDR3, the DNA is TGTGCCAGCAGTTCCACCGGGACGGGATTCCAGCCCCAGCATTTT.

This clone was seen more than once but under ten times. The rearrangement links TRBV29-1 to TRBJ1-5; the D gene is possibly TRBD1 (6 bases). The CDR3 loop spans 13 amino acids. The germline gives CDR1 SQVTM, CDR2 ANQGSEA. Trimming cost V 4 bases and J 5 bases, with 12 bases left between them. In nucleotides, the CDR3 is TGCAGCGTTGGCGGGACAACCGATCAGCCCCAGCATTTT. As protein: CSVGGTTDQPQHF.

The table lists this clone with a few counts. The genes are TRBV19 and TRBJ1-4, with TRBD1 identical over 9 bases. The CDR3 is 11 residues long. The germline V gene has CDR1 LNHDA and CDR2 SQIVND (reference sequence). The chain's CDR3 is CGTGTGEKLFF. CDR3 coding DNA: TGTGGTACTGGGACAGGGGAAAAACTGTTTTTT.

The chain recombines TRBV2 with TRBJ1-1; D uncertain. This CDR3 is 13 amino acids long. Looked up from germline, CDR1 is SNHLY and CDR2 is FYNNEI. Trimming removed 7 bases from V and 5 bases from J, with 14 bases in between. CDR3 bases: TGTGCCAGCAACAGTTTCCCTAATACTGAAGCTTTCTTT. Translation: CASNSFPNTEAFF.

This clone has a handful of counts. The V call is TRBV9, the J call TRBJ1-1; unclear D gene. Germline values: CDR1 SGDLS, CDR2 YYNGEE. This CDR3 has 18 amino acids. Trimming cost V 4 bases and J 0 bases, with 22 bases left between them. CDR3 in DNA: TGTGCCAGCAGCCCGGTAGAGGAGGGTAGCAACATGAACACTGAAGCTTTCTTT. Translation: CASSPVEEGSNMNTEAFF.

The chain links TRBV9 to TRBJ1-2, with unresolved D. The V gene's germline CDR1 is SGDLS and CDR2 YYNGEE. CDR3 size: 13 residues. V shed 3 bases and J shed 8 bases, with 14 bases lying between them. CDR3 residues: CASSGLGKDGYTF. In DNA form, the CDR3 reads TGTGCCAGCAGCGGCTTGGGGAAGGACGGCTACACCTTC.

The table lists this clone with a few counts. A junction end diverges from the germline sequence, so it may reflect a read error. The V call is TRBV5-1, the J call TRBJ2-3; no firm D call. This CDR3 contains 13 residues. Germline V gene lookup returns CDR1 SGHRS and CDR2 YFSETQ. CDR3 in DNA: TGTGCCAGCAGCCCCCTGTCCACAGATACGCAGTATTTT. As protein: CASSPLSTDTQYF.

This clone was counted at least ten times. V is TRBV5-1 and J is TRBJ2-2; D perhaps matches TRBD1 (5 bases). The CDR3 is made up of 13 amino acids. V lost 2 bases to trimming and J lost 7 bases, with 9 bases between them. Per the germline V gene, CDR1 is SGHRS and CDR2 is YFSETQ. The CDR3 loop reads CASSFQGDGELFF. The CDR3 nucleotides are TGCGCCAGCAGCTTTCAGGGCGACGGGGAGCTGTTTTTT.

This clone has more than one count but fewer than ten. V gene TRBV7-8 combines with J gene TRBJ1-5, with 9 positions matching TRBD1. This CDR3 has 13 amino acids. Germline V CDR1 and CDR2: SGHVS, FQNEAQ. V dropped 6 bases and J dropped 4; count of bases not matched to a gene: 1. The DNA of the CDR3 is TGTGCCAGCAGAGGGACAGGGAATCAGCCCCAGCATTTT. This codes for CASRGTGNQPQHF.

The gene calls are TRBV30 and TRBJ2-7; a possible D gene is TRBD1 (6 bases). CDR3 size: 14 residues. With 2 bases removed from V and 0 bases from J, the gap between germline ends came to 11 bases. The germline V gene has CDR1 GTSNPN and CDR2 SVGIG (reference sequence). This CDR3 reads CAWSFRGRSYEQYF. Written as DNA, the CDR3 is TGTGCCTGGAGTTTCAGGGGACGCTCCTACGAGCAGTACTTC.

This clone was found many times. The chain uses TRBV9 and TRBJ2-3; 10 nucleotides line up with TRBD2. The CDR3 is 16 residues long. J lost 3 bases, V lost 5 bases, and 9 bases had no gene match. CDR1 and CDR2 from the germline V gene are SGDLS and YYNGEE. The CDR3 loop reads CASSAGTSELTDTQYF. Written as DNA, the CDR3 is TGTGCCAGCAGTGCCGGGACTAGCGAGCTTACAGATACGCAGTATTTT.

This clone was seen only a few times. The V call is TRBV30, the J call TRBJ1-6, with D possibly being TRBD1 (5 bases). The CDR3 sequence is 13 residues long. V lost 4 bases and J lost 9, with 13 bases in between. Germline CDR1 is GTSNPN and CDR2 is SVGIG (reference sequence). The CDR3 nucleotides read TGTGCCTGGATGCGGGGGAGAGGTTCACCCCTCCACTTT. As protein: CAWMRGRGSPLHF.

A few counts support this clone. This chain connects TRBV27 to TRBJ1-6; TRBD1 matches 10 bases. The CDR3 sequence is 15 residues long. Germline V gene data show CDR1 as MNHEY and CDR2 as SMNVEV (reference sequence). The V gene end was trimmed by 6 bases and the J gene end by 10 bases; junction bases not matched to a gene: 9. The CDR3 region is CASSFGQGVRSPLHF. The CDR3 DNA is TGTGCCAGCAGCTTTGGACAGGGGGTAAGGTCACCCCTCCACTTT.

This rearrangement joins TRBV9 to TRBJ2-2; 12 bases are a match to TRBD2. After removal of 2 bases from V and 7 bases from J, the junction contained 6 bases not matched to a gene. This CDR3 region has 16 residues. Germline V lookup: CDR1 SGDLS, CDR2 YYNGEE. CDR3 sequence: CASSVRLAGDVGELFF. CDR3 coding DNA: TGTGCCAGCAGCGTTCGACTAGCGGGGGATGTCGGGGAGCTGTTTTTT.

This clone was detected many times. V usage is TRBV11-2 and J usage is TRBJ2-7, with D maybe TRBD2 (5 bases). The ends were cut back, 4 bases at V and 7 bases at J, with 17 bases in the middle. From germline, CDR1 is SGHAT and CDR2 FQNNGV. The CDR3 consists of 14 residues. The CDR3 loop reads CASSSSRGDREQYF. Written as DNA, the CDR3 is TGTGCCAGCAGCTCTAGCCGGGGAGACCGAGAGCAGTACTTC. The entire variable domain, with the rest obtained from reference TRBV11-2 and TRBJ2-7, is as follows: EAGVAQSPRYKIIEKRQSVAFWCNPISGHATLYWYQQILGQGPKLLIQFQNNGVVDDSQLPKDRFSAERLKGVDSTLKIQPAKLEDSAVYLCASSSSRGDREQYFGPGTRLTVT.

This clone was observed many times. The chain joins TRBV10-3 to TRBJ2-3, with 8 bases aligning to TRBD1. Unmatched junction bases numbered 8, after V lost 5 bases and J lost 4 bases. The CDR3 spans 15 residues. Germline V gene sequence: CDR1 ENHRY, CDR2 SYGVKD. As DNA, the CDR3 is TGTGCCATCAGTCGATCACAGGGGGATGCAGATACGCAGTATTTT. It yields the protein CAISRSQGDADTQYF.

This clone was recorded many times. This rearrangement joins TRBV27 to TRBJ2-2; 7 positions match TRBD2. The CDR3 contains 15 residues. The V and J ends lost 2 bases and 3 bases, in that order; junction bases with no gene match: 3. Germline lookup yields CDR1 MNHEY and CDR2 SMNVEV (reference sequence). The CDR3 protein is CASSLRGVDTGELFF. The CDR3 bases are TGTGCCAGCAGTTTACGGGGGGTGGACACCGGGGAGCTGTTTTTT.

The CDR3 region is CASSLMGGGYNEQFF. The CDR3 DNA is TGTGCCAGCAGCTTAATGGGCGGGGGGTACAATGAGCAGTTCTTC. The chain has TRBV7-9 and TRBJ2-1; 8 bases fit TRBD2. The J segment lost 4 bases and the V segment lost 2 bases, leaving 4 bases of the junction unmatched. This CDR3 comprises 15 residues. Germline CDR1 and CDR2: SEHNR and FQNEAQ (reference sequence). Full variable domain (missing parts from reference TRBV7-9 and TRBJ2-1): DTGVSQNPRHKITKRGQNVTFRCDPISEHNRLYWYRQTLGQGPEFLTYFQNEAQLEKSRLLSDRFSAERPKGSFSTLEIQRTEQGDSAMYLCASSLMGGGYNEQFFGPGTRLTVL.

This clone has ten or more counts. The V gene is TRBV6-5, the J gene TRBJ1-6; D possibly corresponds to TRBD1 (6 bases). Germline CDR1 reads MNHEY; CDR2 reads SVGAGI. The V end was cut by 0 bases, the J end by 10 bases, with 13 bases between. The CDR3 sequence is 15 residues long. Here the CDR3 DNA reads TGTGCCAGCAGTTACTCGGGGGCGAGTTCCTCACCCCTCCACTTT. Encoded protein: CASSYSGASSSPLHF.

This clone was counted a few times. The chain recombines TRBV6-5 with TRBJ1-6; 7 nucleotides match TRBD1. The CDR3 length is 13 residues. Trimming took 5 bases from V and 6 from J; bases not matched to a gene: 1. The germline V gene encodes CDR1 MNHEY and CDR2 SVGAGI. CDR3 in DNA: TGTGCCAGCAGTGGACAGGCTAATTCACCCCTCCACTTT. It translates to CASSGQANSPLHF.

In this sample, this clone turned up a few times. The rearrangement uses TRBV27 and TRBJ2-3; D is ambiguous. Trimming stripped 5 bases from V and 4 bases from J, with 10 bases between. Germline V gene sequence: CDR1 MNHEY, CDR2 SMNVEV (reference sequence). The CDR3 runs 13 residues. CDR3 in amino acids: CASSPQVPDTQYF. The CDR3 nucleotides read TGTGCCAGCAGTCCCCAGGTGCCAGATACGCAGTATTTT.

The sample holds a few counts of this clone. V is TRBV18 and J is TRBJ2-1; no clear D. Trimming took 5 bases from V and 5 from J, leaving 10 bases between them. The V gene's germline CDR1 is KGHSH and CDR2 LQKENI. This CDR3 region has 13 residues. CDR3 in amino acids: CASSKLGNNEQFF. DNA of the CDR3: TGTGCCAGCTCAAAGCTGGGTAACAATGAGCAGTTCTTC.

The sample holds many counts of this clone. Different DNA sequences within this sample yield the same CDR3. The chain combines TRBV7-9 with TRBJ1-6, with D hard to call. The CDR3 consists of 14 residues. V dropped 2 bases and J dropped 5 bases, with 7 bases sitting between them. CDR1 SEHNR and CDR2 FQNEAQ come from the germline V gene (reference sequence). CDR3 residues: CASSLSRDNSPLHF. DNA of the CDR3: TGTGCCAGCAGCTTATCACGGGATAATTCACCCCTCCACTTT.

This sequence joins TRBV7-2 and TRBJ1-6; D uncertain. CDR1 SGHTA and CDR2 FQGNSA come from the germline V gene. The germline V and J ends were trimmed by 5 bases and 9 bases, with 11 bases remaining between them. The CDR3 extends over 13 amino acids. The CDR3 spells CASSPRESSPLHF. CDR3 sequence (DNA): TGTGCCAGCAGCCCTCGGGAGAGTTCACCCCTCCACTTT.